The entry that follows covers one T cell receptor beta chain sequence. This entry comes from a study of blood T cell repertoires in COVID-19. Study details: Acute and convalescent COVID-19 specimens originated in the United States, Italy and Spain. T cells, B-cell-depleted T cells, or PBMCs provided the cDNA or gDNA that served as material.

V was trimmed by 4 bases and J by 7 bases, leaving 20 bases between them. The length of the CDR3 is 16 residues. Germline values: CDR1 MDHEN, CDR2 SYDVKM. In the study's own analysis: Amplification of reference gene primers provided the estimated nucleated cell counts. Only in-frame clones appear in the TCRdb table, and some are missing; sequencing was by immunoSEQ multiplex PCR. V and J calls and clone size are given by that table; D and trimming were obtained from the DNA. The table lists around 200,000 clones, roughly 87% of them singletons, with 1.5% to 2% in the top ten. The sample taken for sequencing was peripheral blood. The chain has TRBV28 and TRBJ1-5; possibly TRBD1 for D (6 bases). The receptor comes from a man aged 35-49 years with active or convalescent COVID-19. The CDR3 sequence: CASSSTVGAGRQPQHF. Written as DNA, the CDR3 is TGTGCCAGCAGTTCTACCGTGGGGGCAGGAAGGCAGCCCCAGCATTTT.